Shown below are 21 T cell receptor beta chains from a single sample sequenced in a study of T-cell memory formation after mild COVID-19 (dated by TCRdb to the early 2020s). Library method: 5' RACE. The data were produced on an Illumina NovaSeq 6000. Through fastp at Q25 and MiXCR, TCRdb rebuilt clones from the public reads, retaining in-frame beta chains. Identical CDR3 proteins give one entry, which carries the most common genes and DNA. This sample holds 450,000 or so distinct CDR3 sequences; around 27% were observed only once. Around an eighth of the sample comes from the top ten. The source material was PBMCs or a T cell subset sorted from them (not recorded which). These receptors all stem from an adult woman who had mild COVID-19 (a few samples of this study predate the infection). The sample titles of this study are shuffled in the database, so cell type and time point are left out; the donor was told from shared clones.

In this sample, this clonotype turned up a few times. The chain has TRBV25-1 and TRBJ1-6; 9 nucleotides line up with TRBD1. The CDR3 is 17 residues long. J gave up 9 bases and V 1 base, and 10 bases lay outside the gene matches. CDR1 is MGHDK, CDR2 SYGVNS, per germline. The CDR3 sequence: CASSESRTGVGSSPLHF. CDR3 nucleotides: TGTGCCAGCAGTGAATCGAGGACAGGGGTTGGGAGTTCACCCCTCCACTTT.

This clonotype was counted a few times. The chain links TRBV5-1 to TRBJ1-3, with D unclear. V lost 1 base and J 3 bases, leaving 8 bases between the germline ends. Germline assignment: CDR1 SGHRS and CDR2 YFSETQ. This CDR3 comprises 14 residues. CDR3 amino acids: CASSLTGIGNTIYF. The CDR3 nucleotides read TGCGCCAGCAGCTTGACGGGGATTGGAAACACCATATATTTT.

This clonotype occurred a few times. V is TRBV29-1 and J is TRBJ1-1; 9 bases map to TRBD1. Germline CDR1 and CDR2: SQVTM and ANQGSEA. The junction had 10 bases not matched to a gene; V was cut back by 5 bases and J by 0 bases. This CDR3 spans 16 amino acids. This CDR3 reads CSVWRWDRAMNTEAFF. In nucleotides, the CDR3 is TGCAGCGTTTGGCGTTGGGACAGGGCTATGAACACTGAAGCTTTCTTT.

As concerns this clonotype: The conserved phenylalanine or tryptophan is not found at the CDR3 terminus, so this likely reflects a read error. V gene TRBV19 combines with J gene TRBJ1-5, with 10 bases that match TRBD1. V lost 10 bases, J lost 5 bases, and 2 bases stayed unmatched. The CDR3 contains 12 residues. The germline V gene has CDR1 LNHDA and CDR2 SQIVND (reference sequence). CDR3 DNA sequence: TGTGCCACTGGGACAGGGGATCAGCCCCAGCATATT. Translated, it gives CATGTGDQPQHI.

This clonotype was counted only a few times. The genes are TRBV4-3 and TRBJ2-3; a weak D match, TRBD2 (6 bases). V lost 4 bases and J lost 4, with 18 bases in between. This CDR3 is built from 16 residues. The germline V gene has CDR1 LGHNA and CDR2 YSLEER. The CDR3 loop reads CASSPREREFADTQYF. The CDR3 DNA reads TGCGCCAGCAGCCCACGAGAACGGGAGTTCGCAGATACGCAGTATTTT.

The chain links TRBV4-3 to TRBJ2-7; TRBD2 matches at 12 bases. CDR1 and CDR2 (germline): LGHNA, YSLEER. There are 16 residues in the CDR3. Trimming cost V 7 bases and J 2 bases; bases outside gene matches: 9. The CDR3 reads CASTPTSGRPTYEQYF. DNA for the CDR3: TGCGCCAGCACCCCGACTAGCGGGAGACCAACCTACGAGCAGTACTTC.

CDR3 region: CASRQGQGGTGELFF. Written as DNA, the CDR3 is TGTGCCAGCAGACAGGGACAGGGGGGGACCGGGGAGCTGTTTTTT. The chain combines TRBV12-3 or TRBV12-4 with TRBJ2-2; 11 bases align to TRBD1. This CDR3 has 15 amino acids. Losses at the gene ends were 6 bases for V and 5 bases for J; bases not matched to a gene: 5.

This clonotype came up a few times. The rearrangement links TRBV24-1 to TRBJ1-1; tentative D call: TRBD1 (5 bases). The germline gives CDR1 KGHDR, CDR2 SFDVKD. The CDR3 contains 12 residues. V dropped 4 bases and J dropped 10 bases, with 12 bases sitting between them. The chain's CDR3 is CATSDPGLRAFF. CDR3 nucleotides: TGTGCCACCAGTGACCCAGGGTTGCGAGCTTTCTTT.

This clonotype was recorded only once. J is TRBJ2-7 and V is TRBV7-3; 8 nucleotides line up with TRBD1. Germline trimming cut 5 bases from V and 5 bases from J; bases unmatched to any gene: 14. This CDR3 comprises 16 residues. Germline V CDR1 and CDR2: SGHTA, FQGTGA. CDR3 protein: CASSPDSPGQGNEQYF. CDR3 nucleotides: TGTGCCAGCAGCCCAGACTCCCCCGGACAGGGCAACGAGCAGTACTTC.

The chain couples TRBV9 to TRBJ1-1, with 10 bases that match TRBD1. V lost 0 bases, J lost 3 bases, and 8 bases stayed unmatched. Germline values: CDR1 SGDLS, CDR2 YYNGEE. The CDR3 spans 17 residues. CDR3 DNA: TGTGCCAGCAGCGTAGAGCCGGGACAGGGGATGGACACTGAAGCTTTCTTT. It yields the protein CASSVEPGQGMDTEAFF.

This clonotype was seen a handful of times. V is TRBV5-1 and J is TRBJ2-7; 7 bases fit TRBD1. Trimming cost V 1 base and J 3 bases; bases outside gene matches: 4. The length of the CDR3 is 14 residues. Germline-derived CDR1 and CDR2 are SGHRS and YFSETQ. CDR3 residues: CASSLRGQNYEQYF. The CDR3 DNA reads TGCGCCAGCAGCTTGAGGGGACAGAACTACGAGCAGTACTTC.

This clonotype appeared a few times. The rearrangement uses TRBV20-1 and TRBJ2-1; D might be TRBD2 (6 bases). Germline V CDR1 and CDR2: DFQATT, SNEGSKA (reference sequence). The V end was cut by 5 bases, the J end by 10 bases, with 18 bases between. The CDR3 is 13 amino acids. The CDR3 is CSAAGGSELEQFF. The CDR3, as DNA: TGCAGTGCTGCTGGGGGGAGCGAACTCGAGCAGTTCTTC.

The chain uses TRBV12-3 or TRBV12-4 and TRBJ1-6, with D possibly being TRBD1 (5 bases). Trimming shortened V by 6 bases and J by 11 bases, and 14 bases separated the two germline ends. The CDR3 runs to 13 residues. CDR3 sequence: CASRATVEAPLHF. The CDR3 bases are TGTGCCAGCAGGGCGACAGTTGAGGCACCCCTCCACTTT.

This clonotype has ten or more counts. The chain couples TRBV4-3 to TRBJ2-1; 12 nucleotides line up with TRBD2. J was trimmed by 4 bases and V by 0 bases; bases with no gene match: 1. The CDR3 sequence is 16 residues long. CDR1 and CDR2 (germline): LGHNA, YSLEER. CDR3 in amino acids: CASSQETSGGYNEQFF. In nucleotides, the CDR3 is TGCGCCAGCAGCCAAGAAACTAGCGGGGGGTACAATGAGCAGTTCTTC.

The chain joins TRBV11-1 to TRBJ2-2; no firm D call. V was trimmed by 0 bases and J by 3 bases, leaving 8 bases between them. Per the germline V gene, CDR1 is SGHAT and CDR2 is FQDESV (reference sequence). CDR3 size: 15 residues. The CDR3: CASSLAPTYTGELFF. Written as DNA, the CDR3 is TGTGCCAGCAGCTTAGCGCCGACTTACACCGGGGAGCTGTTTTTT.

This clonotype appeared a few times. J is TRBJ1-4 and V is TRBV19; D is possibly TRBD1 (6 bases). V was cut by 6 bases and J by 2 bases, with 10 bases left in between. This CDR3 is built from 14 residues. From germline, CDR1 is LNHDA and CDR2 SQIVND (reference sequence). CDR3 nucleotides: TGTGCCAGTAGGCTAGGGGGGACTAATGAAAAACTGTTTTTT. This codes for CASRLGGTNEKLFF.

As regards this clonotype: Mismatch with germline at one junction end may stem from a read error. The chain links TRBV12-3 or TRBV12-4 to TRBJ2-1, with a weak D call TRBD2 (6 bases). The CDR3 has 15 amino acids. The CDR3 region is CASSLAENSYNEQFF. The CDR3 DNA is TGTGCCAGCAGCTTAGCGGAGAACTCCTACAATGAGCAGTTCTTC.

This chain connects TRBV7-9 to TRBJ2-2; D gene uncertain. From germline, CDR1 is SEHNR and CDR2 FQNEAQ (reference sequence). The CDR3 is 16 residues long. Trimming cost V 0 bases and J 5 bases, with 13 bases left between them. The CDR3 DNA follows: TGTGCCAGCAGCTTAGCCGGCGACATGCAGACCGGGGAGCTGTTTTTT. This gives the protein CASSLAGDMQTGELFF.

The sample holds a few counts of this clonotype. The V and J genes are TRBV21-1 and TRBJ2-3; TRBD1 reflects the table's D call only, with no check against the DNA. TRBV21-1 corresponds to a pseudogene. The CDR3 totals 15 residues. The CDR3 reads CASSKGGGGADTQYF. The CDR3 coding sequence is TGTGCCAGCAGCAAAGGGGGCGGGGGCGCAGATACGCAGTATTTT.

This chain links TRBV18 with TRBJ2-7; tentative D call: TRBD1 (6 bases). In germline, CDR1 is KGHSH, CDR2 LQKENI. This CDR3 has 14 amino acids. V was pared by 3 bases and J by 3 bases, with 12 bases between. CDR3 sequence reads: CASSPPTGLYEQYF. CDR3 nucleotide sequence: TGTGCCAGCTCACCCCCCACAGGGCTCTACGAGCAGTACTTC.

This clonotype was found a few times. The rearrangement links TRBV7-9 to TRBJ1-1; TRBD1 might be the D (6 bases). Germline V gives CDR1 SEHNR, CDR2 FQNEAQ (reference sequence). This CDR3 spans 17 amino acids. The V end was cut by 2 bases, the J end by 4 bases, with 20 bases between. In DNA, the CDR3 is TGTGCCAGCAGCTTACCCTCAGGAACAGGGTGGGGCACTGAAGCTTTCTTT. This codes for CASSLPSGTGWGTEAFF. Variable domain in full (rest from reference TRBV7-9 and TRBJ1-1): DTGVSQNPRHKITKRGQNVTFRCDPISEHNRLYWYRQTLGQGPEFLTYFQNEAQLEKSRLLSDRFSAERPKGSFSTLEIQRTEQGDSAMYLCASSLPSGTGWGTEAFFGQGTRLTVV.